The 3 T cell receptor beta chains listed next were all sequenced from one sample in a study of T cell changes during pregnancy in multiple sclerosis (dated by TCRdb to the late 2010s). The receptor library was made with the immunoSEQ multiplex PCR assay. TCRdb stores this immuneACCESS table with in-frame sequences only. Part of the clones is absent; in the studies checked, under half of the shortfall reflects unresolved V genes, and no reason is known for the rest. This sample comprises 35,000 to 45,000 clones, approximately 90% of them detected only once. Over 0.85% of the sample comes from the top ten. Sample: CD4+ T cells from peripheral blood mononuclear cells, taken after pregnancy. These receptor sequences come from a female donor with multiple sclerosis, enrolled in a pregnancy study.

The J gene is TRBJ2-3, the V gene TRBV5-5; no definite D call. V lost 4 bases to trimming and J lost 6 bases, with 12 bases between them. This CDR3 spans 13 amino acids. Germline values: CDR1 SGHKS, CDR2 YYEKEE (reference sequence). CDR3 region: CASSATTWDTQYF. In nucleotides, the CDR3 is TGTGCCAGCAGCGCAACGACTTGGGATACGCAGTATTTT. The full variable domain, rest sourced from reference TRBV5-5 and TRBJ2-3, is DAGVTQSPTHLIKTRGQQVTLRCSPISGHKSVSWYQQVLGQGPQFIFQYYEKEERGRGNFPDRFSARQFPNYSSELNVNALLLGDSALYLCASSATTWDTQYFGPGTRLTVL.

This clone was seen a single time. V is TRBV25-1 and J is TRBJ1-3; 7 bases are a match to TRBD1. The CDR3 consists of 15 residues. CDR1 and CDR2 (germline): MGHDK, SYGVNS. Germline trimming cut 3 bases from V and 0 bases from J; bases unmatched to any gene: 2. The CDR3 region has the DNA TGTGCCAGCAGTGAGGGACAGACCTCTGGAAACACCATATATTTT. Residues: CASSEGQTSGNTIYF.

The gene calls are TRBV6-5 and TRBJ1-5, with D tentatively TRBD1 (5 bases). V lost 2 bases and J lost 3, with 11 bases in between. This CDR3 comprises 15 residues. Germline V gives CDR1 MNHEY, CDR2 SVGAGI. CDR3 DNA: TGTGCCAGCAGTTACCGGCAGGGCATCAATCAGCCCCAGCATTTT. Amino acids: CASSYRQGINQPQHF.